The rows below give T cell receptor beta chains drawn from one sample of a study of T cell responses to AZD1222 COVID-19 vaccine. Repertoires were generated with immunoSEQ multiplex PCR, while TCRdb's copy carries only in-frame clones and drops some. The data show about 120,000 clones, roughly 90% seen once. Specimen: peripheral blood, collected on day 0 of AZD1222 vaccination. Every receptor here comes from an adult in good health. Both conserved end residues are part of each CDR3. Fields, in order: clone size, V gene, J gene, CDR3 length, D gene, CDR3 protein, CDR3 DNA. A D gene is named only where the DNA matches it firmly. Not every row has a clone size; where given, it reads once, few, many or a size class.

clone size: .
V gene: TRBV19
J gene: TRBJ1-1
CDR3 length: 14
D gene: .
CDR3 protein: CASSIFGANTEAFF
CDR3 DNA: TGTGCCAGTAGTATCTTCGGGGCTAACACTGAAGCTTTCTTT

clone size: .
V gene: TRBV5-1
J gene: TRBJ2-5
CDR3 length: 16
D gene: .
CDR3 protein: CASSLELGSSRETQYF
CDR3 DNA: TGCGCCAGCAGCTTGGAGTTGGGATCGAGCCGGGAGACCCAGTACTTC

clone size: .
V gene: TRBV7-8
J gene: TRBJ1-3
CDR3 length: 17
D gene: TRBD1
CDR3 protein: CASSSTDRGLYGNTIYF
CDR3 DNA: TGTGCCAGCAGCTCCACTGACAGGGGGCTATACGGAAACACCATATATTTT

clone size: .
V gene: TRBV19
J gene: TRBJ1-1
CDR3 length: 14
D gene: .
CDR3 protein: CASSIAPGNTEAFF
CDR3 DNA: TGTGCCAGTAGTATTGCCCCCGGGAACACTGAAGCTTTCTTT

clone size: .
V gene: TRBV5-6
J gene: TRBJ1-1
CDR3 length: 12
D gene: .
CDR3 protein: CASSSGGTEAFF
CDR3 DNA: TGTGCCAGCAGCTCGGGGGGAACTGAAGCTTTCTTT

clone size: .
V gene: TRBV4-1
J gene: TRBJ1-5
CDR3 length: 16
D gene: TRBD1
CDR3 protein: CASSQVAGGENQPQHF
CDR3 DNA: TGCGCCAGCAGCCAAGTGGCAGGGGGAGAAAATCAGCCCCAGCATTTT

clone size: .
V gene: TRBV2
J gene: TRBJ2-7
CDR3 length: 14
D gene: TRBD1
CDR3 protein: CASSVDRTGEEQYF
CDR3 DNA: TGTGCCAGCAGTGTGGACAGGACTGGAGAAGAGCAGTACTTC

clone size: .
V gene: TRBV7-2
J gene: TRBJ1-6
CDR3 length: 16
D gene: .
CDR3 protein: CASSIQVMGNNSPLHF
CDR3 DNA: TGTGCCAGCAGCATACAGGTTATGGGGAATAATTCACCCCTCCACTTT

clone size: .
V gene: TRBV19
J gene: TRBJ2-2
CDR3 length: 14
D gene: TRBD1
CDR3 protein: CASRLQGAIGELFF
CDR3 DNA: TGTGCCAGCCGATTACAGGGGGCTATCGGGGAGCTGTTTTTT

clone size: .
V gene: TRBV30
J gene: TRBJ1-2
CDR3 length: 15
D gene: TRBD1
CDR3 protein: CAWSGETGQFYGYTF
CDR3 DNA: TGTGCCTGGAGTGGAGAGACAGGGCAATTTTATGGCTACACCTTC

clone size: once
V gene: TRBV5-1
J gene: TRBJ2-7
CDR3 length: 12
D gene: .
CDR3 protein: CASSFTGFEQYF
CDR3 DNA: TGCGCCAGCAGCTTTACCGGGTTCGAGCAGTACTTC

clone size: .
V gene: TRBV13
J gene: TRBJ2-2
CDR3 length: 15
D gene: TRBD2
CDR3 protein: CASSFPSGSTGELFF
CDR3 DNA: TGTGCCAGCAGCTTCCCTAGCGGGAGCACCGGGGAGCTGTTTTTT

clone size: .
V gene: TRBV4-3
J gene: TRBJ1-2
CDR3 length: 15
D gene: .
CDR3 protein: CASSQEQVSSYGYTF
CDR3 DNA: TGCGCCAGCAGCCAAGAACAGGTTTCATCCTATGGCTACACCTTC

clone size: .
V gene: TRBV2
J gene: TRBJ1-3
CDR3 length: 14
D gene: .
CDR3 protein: CASSEVRSGNTIYF
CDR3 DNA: TGTGCCAGCAGTGAGGTGCGCTCTGGAAACACCATATATTTT

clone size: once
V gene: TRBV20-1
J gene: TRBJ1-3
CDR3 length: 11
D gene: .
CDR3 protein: CSASVGGTIYF
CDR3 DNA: TGCAGTGCTAGTGTGGGCGGCACCATATATTTT